This record concerns one T cell receptor (beta chain) sequence. Its antigen is currently unknown. The data stem from a study of lung T cells in sarcoidosis with Löfgren's syndrome. As for the study in general: Repertoire analyses centered on Löfgren's syndrome patients.

The V and J ends lost 2 bases and 7 bases respectively, with 3 bases between them. The CDR3 runs 12 residues. TCRdb analysed the reads with MiXCR anew, one entry per CDR3 protein. This sample has about 63,000 distinct CDR3 sequences; 20% to 25% occur once, and the top ten carry 2% to 2.5%. Study observations and caveats: Paired TRAV12-1/TRBV2 TCRs showed CDR3 homology and preferential pairing. Shared TRAV12-1 and TRBV2 CDR3 motifs across Löfgren's syndrome patients reportedly suggested public CD4+ TCRs. Recognition of an unidentified sarcoidosis antigen was only suggested.

This chain links TRBV12-3 or TRBV12-4 with TRBJ1-6; unclear D gene. Material: CD4+ T cells from PBMCs. The sequence was collected from a human donor with sarcoidosis (Löfgren's syndrome or another form), or a control subject (not recorded which). The CDR3 is CASSLPNSPLHF. CDR3 sequence (DNA): TGTGCCAGCAGTTTACCCAATTCACCCCTCCACTTT.